Sequencing of this T cell receptor (beta chain) was carried out in a study of blood T cell repertoires in COVID-19. Study background: There were acute and convalescent COVID-19 samples, and they came from the United States, Italy and Spain.

Per the authors' pipeline: Cell counts per sample came from amplifying reference gene primers. Libraries were prepared by immunoSEQ multiplex PCR; TCRdb keeps only in-frame clonotypes and omits some of them. That table is the source of V, J and clone size, and D and trimming were worked out from the DNA. The data show about 480,000 clones, roughly 87% seen once. Germline V gene lookup returns CDR1 SQVTM and CDR2 ANQGSEA. The ends lost 7 bases at V and 0 bases at J; junction bases unmatched: 2. CDR3 length: 12 amino acids. Patients at the Seattle site were enrolled during active infection and followed longitudinally.

Input material: peripheral blood. The receptor was isolated from a man younger than 35 with COVID-19, enrolled during active disease. The J gene is TRBJ2-7, the V gene TRBV29-1; 8 nucleotides line up with TRBD1. The CDR3 loop is CSGTGSSYEQYF. The DNA of the CDR3 is TGCAGCGGGACAGGGAGCTCCTACGAGCAGTACTTC.